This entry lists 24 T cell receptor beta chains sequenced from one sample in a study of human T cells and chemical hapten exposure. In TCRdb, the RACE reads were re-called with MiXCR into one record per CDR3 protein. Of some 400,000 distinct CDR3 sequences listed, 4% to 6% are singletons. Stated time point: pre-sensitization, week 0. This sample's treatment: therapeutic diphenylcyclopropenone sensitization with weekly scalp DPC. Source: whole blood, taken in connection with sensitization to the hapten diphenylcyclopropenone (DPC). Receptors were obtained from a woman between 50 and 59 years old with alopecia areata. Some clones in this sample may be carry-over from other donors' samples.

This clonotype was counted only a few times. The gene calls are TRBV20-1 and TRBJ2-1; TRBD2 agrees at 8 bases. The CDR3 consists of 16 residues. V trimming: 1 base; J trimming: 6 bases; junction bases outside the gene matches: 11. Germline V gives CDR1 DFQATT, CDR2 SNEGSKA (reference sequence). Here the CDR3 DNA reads TGCAGTGCTAGAGTAAGCGGGAGTGAGGGATTCAATGAGCAGTTCTTC. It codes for CSARVSGSEGFNEQFF.

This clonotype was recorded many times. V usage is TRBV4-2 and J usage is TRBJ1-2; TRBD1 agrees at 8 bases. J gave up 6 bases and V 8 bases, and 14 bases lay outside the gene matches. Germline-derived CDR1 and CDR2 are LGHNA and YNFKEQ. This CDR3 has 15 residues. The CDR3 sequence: CASGTLAGGHDGYTF. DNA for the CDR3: TGTGCCAGCGGAACCCTTGCAGGGGGCCATGATGGCTACACCTTC.

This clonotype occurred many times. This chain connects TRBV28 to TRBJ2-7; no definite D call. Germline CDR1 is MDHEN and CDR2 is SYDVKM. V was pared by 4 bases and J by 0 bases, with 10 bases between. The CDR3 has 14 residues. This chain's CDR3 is CASSSPAPSYEQYF. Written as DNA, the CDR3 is TGTGCCAGCAGTTCACCAGCCCCCTCCTACGAGCAGTACTTC. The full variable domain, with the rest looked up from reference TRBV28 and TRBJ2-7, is DVKVTQSSRYLVKRTGEKVFLECVQDMDHENMFWYRQDPGLGLRLIYFSYDVKMKEKGDIPEGYSVSREKKERFSLILESASTNQTSMYLCASSSPAPSYEQYFGPGTRLTVT.

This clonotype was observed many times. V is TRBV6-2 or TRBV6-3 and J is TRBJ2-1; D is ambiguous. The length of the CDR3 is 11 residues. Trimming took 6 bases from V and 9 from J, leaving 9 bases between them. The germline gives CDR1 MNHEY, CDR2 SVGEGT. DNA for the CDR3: TGTGCCAGCAGCCGCGTAGGTGAGCAGTTCTTC. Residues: CASSRVGEQFF.

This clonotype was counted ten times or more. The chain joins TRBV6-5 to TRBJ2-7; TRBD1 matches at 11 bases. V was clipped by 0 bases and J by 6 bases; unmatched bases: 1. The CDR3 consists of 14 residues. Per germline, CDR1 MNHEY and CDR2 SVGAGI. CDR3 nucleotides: TGTGCCAGCAGTTACTCCGGGACAGGGGGCGAGCAGTACTTC. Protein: CASSYSGTGGEQYF.

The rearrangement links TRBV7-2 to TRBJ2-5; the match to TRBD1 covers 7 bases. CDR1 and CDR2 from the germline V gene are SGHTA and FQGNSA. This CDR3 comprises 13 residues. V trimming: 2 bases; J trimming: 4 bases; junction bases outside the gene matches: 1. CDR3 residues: CASSLWDRETQYF. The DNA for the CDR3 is TGTGCCAGCAGCTTATGGGACAGAGAGACCCAGTACTTC.

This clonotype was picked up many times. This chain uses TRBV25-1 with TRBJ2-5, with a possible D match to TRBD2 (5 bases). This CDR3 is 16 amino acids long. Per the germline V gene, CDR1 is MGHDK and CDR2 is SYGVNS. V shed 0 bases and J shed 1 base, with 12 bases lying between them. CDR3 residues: CASSEYRLAPQETQYF. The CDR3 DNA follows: TGTGCCAGCAGTGAATATAGGCTAGCCCCCCAAGAGACCCAGTACTTC.

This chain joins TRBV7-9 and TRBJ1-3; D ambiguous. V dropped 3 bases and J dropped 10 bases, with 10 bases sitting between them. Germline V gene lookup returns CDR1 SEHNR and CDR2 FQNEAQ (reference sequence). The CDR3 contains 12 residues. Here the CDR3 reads CASSFGPKTIYF. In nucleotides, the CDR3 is TGTGCCAGCAGCTTCGGCCCCAAGACCATATATTTT.

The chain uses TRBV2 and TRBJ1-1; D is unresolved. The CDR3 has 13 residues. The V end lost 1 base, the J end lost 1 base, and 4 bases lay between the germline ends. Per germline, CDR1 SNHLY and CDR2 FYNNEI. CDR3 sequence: CASSEVANTEAFF. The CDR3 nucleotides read TGTGCCAGCAGTGAAGTGGCGAACACTGAAGCTTTCTTT.

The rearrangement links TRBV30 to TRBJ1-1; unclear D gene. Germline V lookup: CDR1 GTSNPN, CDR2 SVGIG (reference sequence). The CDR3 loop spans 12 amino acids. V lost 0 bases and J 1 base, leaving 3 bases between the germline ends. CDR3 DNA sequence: TGTGCCTGGAGTGTAACGAACACTGAAGCTTTCTTT. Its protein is CAWSVTNTEAFF.

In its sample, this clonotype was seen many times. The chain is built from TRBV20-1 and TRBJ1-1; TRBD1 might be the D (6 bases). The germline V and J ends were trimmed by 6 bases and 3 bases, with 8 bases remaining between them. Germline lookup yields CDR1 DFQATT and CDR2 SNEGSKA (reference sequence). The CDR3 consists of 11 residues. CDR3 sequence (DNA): TGCAGTGCCCCAGGGGACACTGAAGCTTTCTTT. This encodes CSAPGDTEAFF.

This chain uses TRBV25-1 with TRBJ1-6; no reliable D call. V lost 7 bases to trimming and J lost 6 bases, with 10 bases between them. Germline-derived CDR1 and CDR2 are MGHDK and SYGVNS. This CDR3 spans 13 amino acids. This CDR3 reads CASKRAANSPLHF. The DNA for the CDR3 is TGTGCCAGCAAACGGGCGGCTAATTCACCCCTCCACTTT.

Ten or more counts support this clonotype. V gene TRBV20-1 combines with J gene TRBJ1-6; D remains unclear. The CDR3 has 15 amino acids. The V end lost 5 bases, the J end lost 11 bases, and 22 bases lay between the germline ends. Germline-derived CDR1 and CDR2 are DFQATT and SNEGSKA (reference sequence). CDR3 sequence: CSASYTDGAGTPLHF. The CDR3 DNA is TGCAGTGCTTCATATACCGACGGAGCTGGGACACCCCTCCACTTT.

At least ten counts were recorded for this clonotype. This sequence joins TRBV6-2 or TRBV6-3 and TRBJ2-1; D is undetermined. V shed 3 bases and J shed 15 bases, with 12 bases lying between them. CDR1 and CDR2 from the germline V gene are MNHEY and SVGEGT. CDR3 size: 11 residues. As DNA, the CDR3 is TGTGCCAGCAGTTATATGATGGGTTGGTTCTTC. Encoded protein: CASSYMMGWFF.

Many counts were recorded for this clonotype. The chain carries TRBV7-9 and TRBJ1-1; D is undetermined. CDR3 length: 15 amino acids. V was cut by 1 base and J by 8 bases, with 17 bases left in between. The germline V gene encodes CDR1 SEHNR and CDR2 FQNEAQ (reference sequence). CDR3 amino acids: CASSLESREGPEAFF. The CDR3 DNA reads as TGTGCCAGCAGCTTAGAATCCCGAGAGGGCCCCGAAGCTTTCTTT.

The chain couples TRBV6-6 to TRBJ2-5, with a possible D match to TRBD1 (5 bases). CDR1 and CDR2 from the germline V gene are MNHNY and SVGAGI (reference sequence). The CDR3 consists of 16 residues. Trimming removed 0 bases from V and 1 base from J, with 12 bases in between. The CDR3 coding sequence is TGTGCCAGCAGTTACTCCAGGGCTAGACCCCAAGAGACCCAGTACTTC. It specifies CASSYSRARPQETQYF.

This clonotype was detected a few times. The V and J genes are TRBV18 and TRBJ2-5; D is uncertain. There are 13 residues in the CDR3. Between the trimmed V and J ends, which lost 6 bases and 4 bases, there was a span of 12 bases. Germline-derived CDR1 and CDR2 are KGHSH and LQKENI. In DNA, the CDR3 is TGTGCCAGCTCCCCCCCTATGAGAGAGACCCAGTACTTC. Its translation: CASSPPMRETQYF.

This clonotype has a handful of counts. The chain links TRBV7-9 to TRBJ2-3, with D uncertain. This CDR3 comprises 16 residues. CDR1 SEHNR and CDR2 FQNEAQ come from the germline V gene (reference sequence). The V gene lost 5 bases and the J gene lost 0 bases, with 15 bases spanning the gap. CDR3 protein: CASSGSRPFSTDTQYF. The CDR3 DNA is TGTGCCAGCAGCGGCAGCCGCCCCTTTAGCACAGATACGCAGTATTTT.

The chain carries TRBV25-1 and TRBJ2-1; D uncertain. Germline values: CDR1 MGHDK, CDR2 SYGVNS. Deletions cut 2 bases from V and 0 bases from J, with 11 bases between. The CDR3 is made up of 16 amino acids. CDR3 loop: CASSENRGRSYNEQFF. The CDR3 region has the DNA TGTGCCAGCAGTGAAAACCGCGGCCGCTCCTACAATGAGCAGTTCTTC. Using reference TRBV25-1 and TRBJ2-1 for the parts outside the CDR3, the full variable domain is EADIYQTPRYLVIGTGKKITLECSQTMGHDKMYWYQQDPGMELHLIHYSYGVNSTEKGDLSSESTVSRIRTEHFPLTLESARPSHTSQYLCASSENRGRSYNEQFFGPGTRLTVL.

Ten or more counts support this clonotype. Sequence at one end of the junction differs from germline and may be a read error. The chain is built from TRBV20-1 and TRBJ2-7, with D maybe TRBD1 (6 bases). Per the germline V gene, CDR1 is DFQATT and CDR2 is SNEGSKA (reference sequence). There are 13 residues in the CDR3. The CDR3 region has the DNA TGCAGTGTTAGAACGGGACAAGATTACGAGCAGTACTTC. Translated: CSVRTGQDYEQYF.

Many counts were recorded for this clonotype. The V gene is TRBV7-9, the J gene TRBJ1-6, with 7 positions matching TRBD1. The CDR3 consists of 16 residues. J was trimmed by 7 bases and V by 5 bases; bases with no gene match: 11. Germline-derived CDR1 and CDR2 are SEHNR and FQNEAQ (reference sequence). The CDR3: CASSPSPGTDNSPLHF. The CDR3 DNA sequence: TGTGCCAGCAGCCCTTCTCCCGGGACAGACAATTCACCCCTCCACTTT.

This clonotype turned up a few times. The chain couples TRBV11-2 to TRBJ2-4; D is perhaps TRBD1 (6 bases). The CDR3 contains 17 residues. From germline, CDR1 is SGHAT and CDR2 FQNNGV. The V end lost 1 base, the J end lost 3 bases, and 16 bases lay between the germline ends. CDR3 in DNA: TGTGCCAGCAGCTTAGCCACGGCAGGGGAAGACAAAAACATTCAGTACTTC. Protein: CASSLATAGEDKNIQYF.

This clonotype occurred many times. This CDR3 reads CASSGNGQSYSNQPQHF. CDR3 nucleotide sequence: TGTGCCAGCAGTGGGAACGGACAGTCTTATAGCAATCAGCCCCAGCATTTT. The V call is TRBV2, the J call TRBJ1-5; possible D gene TRBD1, 6 bases. The germline V gene encodes CDR1 SNHLY and CDR2 FYNNEI. V lost 4 bases and J 0 bases, leaving 16 bases between the germline ends. The CDR3 has 17 residues. Full variable domain (rest looked up from reference TRBV2 and TRBJ1-5): EPEVTQTPSHQVTQMGQEVILRCVPISNHLYFYWYRQILGQKVEFLVSFYNNEISEKSEIFDDQFSVERPDGSNFTLKIRSTKLEDSAMYFCASSGNGQSYSNQPQHFGDGTRLSIL.

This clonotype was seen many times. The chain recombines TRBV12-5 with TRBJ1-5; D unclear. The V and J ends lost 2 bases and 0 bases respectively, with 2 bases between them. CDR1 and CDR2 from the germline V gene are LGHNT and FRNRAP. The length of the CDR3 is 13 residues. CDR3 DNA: TGTGCTAGTGGTTTGAATAGCAATCAGCCCCAGCATTTT. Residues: CASGLNSNQPQHF. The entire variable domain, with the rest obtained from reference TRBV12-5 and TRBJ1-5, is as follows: DARVTQTPRHKVTEMGQEVTMRCQPILGHNTVFWYRQTMMQGLELLAYFRNRAPLDDSGMPKDRFSAEMPDATLATLKIQPSEPRDSAVYFCASGLNSNQPQHFGDGTRLSIL.